The rows below give T cell receptor beta chains drawn from one sample of a study of T cells in tuberculosis. Produced via immunoSEQ multiplex PCR; TCRdb's table is partial and in-frame only. In the table there are 30,000 to 35,000 clones, approximately 90% of which are singletons. Sequenced material: PBMCs. The source is a donor between 10 and 35 years old with latent tuberculosis or without tuberculosis infection. CDR3s include the opening cysteine and the closing phenylalanine or tryptophan. A D gene is named only where the DNA matches it firmly. Only part of the rows carry a size: once, few, many, or a class if the clone is expanded.

CDR3 length,J gene,clone size,V gene,D gene,CDR3 DNA,CDR3 protein
14,TRBJ1-4,-,TRBV27,-,TGTGCCAGCAGTTCTCAACTGAGCCGCGAAAAACTGTTTTTT,CASSSQLSREKLFF
13,TRBJ2-5,-,TRBV5-5,-,TGTGCCAGCAGCTTTAGCGGCCAAGAGACCCAGTACTTC,CASSFSGQETQYF
15,TRBJ1-2,-,TRBV5-1,TRBD1,TGCGCCAGCAGACCCTCCGGGACAGTAGACTATGGCTACACCTTC,CASRPSGTVDYGYTF
17,TRBJ1-1,-,TRBV4-3,-,TGCGCCAGCAGCTTCCGTCGGGCAGAGACTATGAACACTGAAGCTTTCTTT,CASSFRRAETMNTEAFF
13,TRBJ2-1,-,TRBV18,-,TGTGCCAGCTCACCTAGTGTGCGCAATGAGCAGTTCTTC,CASSPSVRNEQFF
14,TRBJ2-1,-,TRBV5-1,TRBD2,TGCGCCAGCAGCTTGCGGCTAGCGGGAACTGAGCAGTTCTTC,CASSLRLAGTEQFF
16,TRBJ2-7,-,TRBV11-2,-,TGTGCCAGCAGCTTAGAAGGGACAAGGGGTTCCCACGAGCAGTACTTC,CASSLEGTRGSHEQYF
16,TRBJ2-2,-,TRBV5-5,-,TGTGCCAGCAGCTTGGCCGCAGGGTTGAACACCGGGGAGCTGTTTTTT,CASSLAAGLNTGELFF
11,TRBJ2-1,-,TRBV20-1,TRBD2,TGCGGGGGGACTAGCGGGTATGAGCAGTTCTTC,CGGTSGYEQFF
13,TRBJ2-4,-,TRBV15,-,TGTGCCACCGGTGTAAGGAGCGCGGACATTCAGTACTTC,CATGVRSADIQYF
14,TRBJ2-2,-,TRBV6-5,-,TGTGCCAGCAACAATAGACAGGTCACCGGGGAGCTGTTTTTT,CASNNRQVTGELFF
15,TRBJ1-1,-,TRBV2,-,TGTGCCAGCAGAGAAAGGACAAATTTGAACACTGAAGCTTTCTTT,CASRERTNLNTEAFF
14,TRBJ2-1,-,TRBV11-3,-,TGTGCCAGCAGCACAAGGGGGAGAAACAATGAGCAGTTCTTC,CASSTRGRNNEQFF
15,TRBJ2-1,-,TRBV7-2,TRBD2,TGTGCCAGCAGCGGTAGCGGGAGGGCCGGGAATGAGCAGTTCTTC,CASSGSGRAGNEQFF
13,TRBJ1-2,-,TRBV9,-,TGTGCCAGCAGCGTAATAAGGGGATATGGCTACACCTTC,CASSVIRGYGYTF
15,TRBJ1-5,-,TRBV27,TRBD1,TGTGCCAGCAGCTGGACAGGGGGCTTAAATCAGCCCCAGCATTTT,CASSWTGGLNQPQHF
14,TRBJ1-2,-,TRBV7-2,-,TGTGCCAGCAGCTTAGAGGCAGGGTGGTACGGCTACACCTTC,CASSLEAGWYGYTF
18,TRBJ2-7,-,TRBV30,-,TGTGCCTGGAGTGTATTCAGGGCTTCCATCAACAACCCTTACGAGCAGTACTTC,CAWSVFRASINNPYEQYF
15,TRBJ1-3,-,TRBV6-5,-,TGTGCCAGCAGCCGCGGGACTAATAAGGGAAACACCATATATTTT,CASSRGTNKGNTIYF
15,TRBJ2-7,-,TRBV11-3,TRBD2,TGTGCCAGCAGCCTGGGACTAGCGGGACCCTACGAGCAGTACTTC,CASSLGLAGPYEQYF
16,TRBJ1-2,few,TRBV10-3,TRBD1,TGTGCCATCAGTGAGTCTTCCCCAGGGGGTGGCTATGGCTACACCTTC,CAISESSPGGGYGYTF
15,TRBJ1-2,-,TRBV5-6,TRBD1,TGTGCCAGCAGCCGGCTCCGGGACAGGCCGTATGGCTACACCTTC,CASSRLRDRPYGYTF
14,TRBJ1-4,-,TRBV2,-,TGTGCCAGCAGTTACCAGGGTGTGGATGAAAAACTGTTTTTT,CASSYQGVDEKLFF
15,TRBJ1-5,-,TRBV5-6,-,TGTGCCAGCAGCTTGGCAGCAGGGGGCAATCAGCCCCAGCATTTT,CASSLAAGGNQPQHF
19,TRBJ1-5,-,TRBV4-3,-,TGCGCCAGCAGCCAAGAATGGGGCTGGCGGGGCGAGGTCAATCAGCCCCAGCATTTT,CASSQEWGWRGEVNQPQHF
15,TRBJ1-2,-,TRBV6-5,-,TGTGCCAGCCAGTCCCTCGGAGGGGCCGGCTATGGCTACACCTTC,CASQSLGGAGYGYTF
15,TRBJ2-2,-,TRBV7-2,TRBD2,TGTGCCAGCAGCTTTAGCGGGAGGGCCACCGGGGAGCTGTTTTTT,CASSFSGRATGELFF
14,TRBJ1-5,-,TRBV29-1,-,TGCAGCGTTGCCCCCAGGGGATCAGGTCAGCCCCAGCATTTT,CSVAPRGSGQPQHF
15,TRBJ1-5,-,TRBV15,-,TGTGCCCCCCGAAGAGAGCCAAGGAGGGATCAGCCCCAGCATTTT,CAPRREPRRDQPQHF
14,TRBJ1-3,-,TRBV30,-,TGTGCCTGGAGTGTACTGAGCTCTGGAAACACCATATATTTT,CAWSVLSSGNTIYF
16,TRBJ2-7,-,TRBV19,-,TGTGCCAGTAGTGCCATCCTGGCGGTGAAGCGGGCCGAGCAGTACTTC,CASSAILAVKRAEQYF
13,TRBJ2-7,-,TRBV19,-,TGTGCCAGTAGTATAGGGCAGGGCTACGAGCAGTACTTC,CASSIGQGYEQYF
15,TRBJ1-1,-,TRBV6-6,TRBD1,TGTGCCAGCAGTTCCCCGGGACAGTCGAACACTGAAGCTTTCTTT,CASSSPGQSNTEAFF
14,TRBJ1-2,-,TRBV5-3,-,TGTGCCAGAAGCTTGCCAGGGGCTGTCTATGGCTACACCTTC,CARSLPGAVYGYTF
16,TRBJ2-2,-,TRBV27,-,TGTGCCAGCAGACGCGCTTCACAGGGCGGGACCGGGGAGCTGTTTTTT,CASRRASQGGTGELFF
14,TRBJ2-7,-,TRBV5-1,-,TGCGCCAGCAGCTTGATCGCGTTGGGCGACGAGCAGTACTTC,CASSLIALGDEQYF
12,TRBJ2-1,-,TRBV30,-,TGTGCCTGGACCGGTGGAGGGAATGAGCAGTTCTTC,CAWTGGGNEQFF
13,TRBJ2-5,-,TRBV6-1,-,TGTGCCAGCAGTTCTGAGGAGAAGGAGACCCAGTACTTC,CASSSEEKETQYF
13,TRBJ1-6,-,TRBV19,-,TGTGCCAGTAGTATTGGGGAGAATTCACCCCTCCACTTT,CASSIGENSPLHF
15,TRBJ1-4,-,TRBV18,-,TGTGCCAGCTCACCAAGGGGTTCCACTAATGAAAAACTGTTTTTT,CASSPRGSTNEKLFF
15,TRBJ1-2,few,TRBV5-6,TRBD1,TGTGCCAGCAGCTCCGGGACAGGGGTTTGGTATGGCTACACCTTC,CASSSGTGVWYGYTF
15,TRBJ2-6,-,TRBV28,TRBD1,TGTGCCAGCAGTAGACAGGGAACTGGGGCCAACGTCCTGACTTTC,CASSRQGTGANVLTF
16,TRBJ1-5,-,TRBV7-9,-,TGTGCCAGCAGCCCCCTGGGGACACAGCCAAATCAGCCCCAGCATTTT,CASSPLGTQPNQPQHF
15,TRBJ2-7,-,TRBV9,-,TGTGCCAGCAGCGTAGGGCCCCAGAGGAACTACGAGCAGTACTTC,CASSVGPQRNYEQYF
14,TRBJ1-5,-,TRBV13,-,TGTGCCAGCAGCTTAGGGCCCTACAATCAGCCCCAGCATTTT,CASSLGPYNQPQHF
13,TRBJ2-1,-,TRBV2,-,TGTGCCAGCAGGGCCCAGCAGGGCAATGAGCAGTTCTTC,CASRAQQGNEQFF
17,TRBJ2-7,-,TRBV5-1,TRBD2,TGCGCCAGCAGCCCCGACCCTAGCGGGGGACCTAACTACGAGCAGTACTTC,CASSPDPSGGPNYEQYF
15,TRBJ2-1,-,TRBV7-9,TRBD2,TGTGCCAGCAGCATCCAACTAGCGGGTTCGGGTGAGCAGTTCTTC,CASSIQLAGSGEQFF
15,TRBJ2-6,once,TRBV5-6,-,TGTGCCAGCAGCTTGGGGCTCAGTGGGGCCAACGTCCTGACTTTC,CASSLGLSGANVLTF
14,TRBJ2-3,-,TRBV27,-,TGTGCCAGCAGCTGGGGGCGGCCCACAGATACGCAGTATTTT,CASSWGRPTDTQYF
15,TRBJ2-2,-,TRBV1,-,TGCACCAGCAACCAACCAGGGGGCTCCACCGGGGAGCTGTTTTTT,CTSNQPGGSTGELFF
17,TRBJ1-3,-,TRBV18,-,TGTGCCAGCTCACCGACGGGAGGGGGAAGCTCTGGAAACACCATATATTTT,CASSPTGGGSSGNTIYF
13,TRBJ1-2,-,TRBV6-5,-,TGTGCCACCGCCCTGACACTTAACTATGGCTACACCTTC,CATALTLNYGYTF
15,TRBJ1-5,once,TRBV19,-,TGTGCCAGTAGTATCTTGCAGGGAGGGAATCAGCCCCAGCATTTT,CASSILQGGNQPQHF
15,TRBJ1-5,-,TRBV19,-,TGTGCCAGTAAGGGCTCTTCGGGGGGAGCTCAGCCCCAGCATTTT,CASKGSSGGAQPQHF
16,TRBJ1-2,-,TRBV28,TRBD1,TGTGCCAGCAGCTTACCACCGGGACAGGGGGCGCATGGCTACACCTTC,CASSLPPGQGAHGYTF
14,TRBJ1-6,-,TRBV19,TRBD1,TGTGCCAGTAGTTTTGGGACAGGGGGATCACCCCTCCACTTT,CASSFGTGGSPLHF